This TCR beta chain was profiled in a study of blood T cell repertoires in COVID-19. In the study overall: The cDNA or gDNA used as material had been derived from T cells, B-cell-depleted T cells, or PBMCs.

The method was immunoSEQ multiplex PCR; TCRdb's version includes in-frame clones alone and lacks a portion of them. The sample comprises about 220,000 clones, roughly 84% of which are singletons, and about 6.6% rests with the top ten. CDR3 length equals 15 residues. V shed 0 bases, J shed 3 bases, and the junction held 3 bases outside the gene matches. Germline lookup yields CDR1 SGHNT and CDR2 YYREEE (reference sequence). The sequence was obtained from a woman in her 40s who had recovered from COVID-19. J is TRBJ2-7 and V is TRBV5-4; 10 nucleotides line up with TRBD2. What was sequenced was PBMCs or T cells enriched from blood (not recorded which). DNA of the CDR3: TGTGCCAGCAGCTTGGAACTAGCGGGATTCTACGAGCAGTACTTC. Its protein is CASSLELAGFYEQYF.